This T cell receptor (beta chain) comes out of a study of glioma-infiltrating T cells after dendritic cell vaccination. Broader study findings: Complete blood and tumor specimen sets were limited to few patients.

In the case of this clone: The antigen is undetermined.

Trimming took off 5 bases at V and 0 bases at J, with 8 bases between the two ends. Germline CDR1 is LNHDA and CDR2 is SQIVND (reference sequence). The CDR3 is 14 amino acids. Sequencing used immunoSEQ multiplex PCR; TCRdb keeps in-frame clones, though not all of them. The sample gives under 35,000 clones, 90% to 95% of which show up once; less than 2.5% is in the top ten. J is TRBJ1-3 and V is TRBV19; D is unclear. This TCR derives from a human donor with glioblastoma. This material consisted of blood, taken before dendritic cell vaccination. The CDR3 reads CASSSSFSGNTIYF. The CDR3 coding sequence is TGTGCCAGTAGTTCGTCCTTCTCTGGAAACACCATATATTTT.